This T cell receptor beta chain was identified in a study of T cell repertoires in cytomegalovirus infection. The CDR3 has 13 amino acids. The V and J ends lost 7 bases and 7 bases respectively, with 14 bases between them. TCRdb processed the reads anew with MiXCR; each CDR3 protein has one entry. The sample consists of a few hundred thousand distinct CDR3 sequences, more than 20% of them appearing once. Regarding this clonotype: Its antigen is as yet unknown.

Study results and caveats: Predominance within the ex vivo response was attributable to HLA-C-restricted CMV-specific TCR beta clonotypes.

The chain combines TRBV12-3 or TRBV12-4 with TRBJ2-1, with D perhaps TRBD1 (5 bases). The material sequenced was PBMCs. The sequence came from a human donor in good health (CMV status not recorded). Some clones in this sample may be carry-over from other donors' samples. The CDR3 bases are TGTGCCAGCAACGACCGGACAAATAATGAGCAGTTCTTC. It encodes CASNDRTNNEQFF.